Listed here are 21 T cell receptor beta chains from one sample, sequenced in a study of control samples from healthy donors and cancer patients (dated by TCRdb to 2020 to 2022). The library came from the immunoSEQ multiplex PCR assay. TCRdb limited this immuneACCESS table to in-frame rearrangements with V and J called. A share of clones is missing; checked studies link under half to unresolved V genes, and the rest is unexplained. The sample table lists roughly 24,000 clones, around four fifths of them with a count of one. The ten largest clonotypes hold around a quarter of the sample. Input material: PBMCs. The receptors here all came from a man aged 55 to 69 with colorectal cancer.

The chain carries TRBV12-3 or TRBV12-4 and TRBJ2-3; the match to TRBD2 covers 8 bases. V shed 11 bases and J 4 bases; nucleotides not matched to a gene: 8. CDR3 length: 13 amino acids. CDR3 sequence (DNA): TGTGCCGCCCAGCGGGGGCCCCCAGATACGCAGTATTTT. Encoded protein: CAAQRGPPDTQYF.

The rearrangement links TRBV4-1 to TRBJ1-1; D not certain. The V end lost 3 bases, the J end lost 0 bases, and 8 bases lay between the germline ends. The germline V gene encodes CDR1 MGHRA and CDR2 YSYEKL. CDR3 size: 14 residues. The CDR3 DNA follows: TGCGCCAGCAGCCACCCACGAGTGAACACTGAAGCTTTCTTT. The encoded protein is CASSHPRVNTEAFF.

This clone was counted between two and nine times. Other DNA sequences in this specimen translate into the identical CDR3. The V and J genes are TRBV5-1 and TRBJ1-1; D unclear. V was clipped by 2 bases and J by 0 bases, with 5 bases between them. The CDR3 length is 13 residues. Germline CDR1 SGHRS, CDR2 YFSETQ. Here the CDR3 DNA reads TGCGCCAGCAGCTTAAACCTGAACACTGAAGCTTTCTTT. Translation gives CASSLNLNTEAFF.

As concerns this clone: The sample holds other DNA sequences that translate to the same CDR3. The DNA for the CDR3 is TGCGCCAGCAGCTTGGAATTTGGGGGCGGTCAGCCCCAGCATTTT. Translated: CASSLEFGGGQPQHF. V usage is TRBV5-1 and J usage is TRBJ1-5; weak D call: TRBD1 (6 bases). The germline gives CDR1 SGHRS, CDR2 YFSETQ. V lost 0 bases to trimming and J lost 6 bases, with 13 bases between them. The CDR3 is 15 amino acids.

The chain recombines TRBV2 with TRBJ1-1, with D hard to call. The germline CDR1 and CDR2 sequences are SNHLY and FYNNEI. Trimming took 6 bases from V and 0 from J, leaving 8 bases between them. The CDR3 extends over 13 amino acids. The CDR3 sequence is CASSISMNTEAFF. CDR3 DNA: TGTGCCAGCAGCATATCCATGAACACTGAAGCTTTCTTT.

This chain uses TRBV27 with TRBJ2-1, with D perhaps matching TRBD1 (6 bases). Germline loops: CDR1 MNHEY, CDR2 SMNVEV (reference sequence). This CDR3 comprises 17 residues. The V end was cut by 5 bases, the J end by 4 bases, with 21 bases between. In DNA form, the CDR3 reads TGTGCCAGCAGTGGCAACCCGACAGGTTTCGGATACAATGAGCAGTTCTTC. Translated: CASSGNPTGFGYNEQFF.

The chain uses TRBV12-5 and TRBJ1-4; 7 bases are shared with TRBD1. Trimming took 5 bases from V and 4 from J; bases not matched to a gene: 10. CDR3 length: 16 amino acids. Germline CDR1 reads LGHNT; CDR2 reads FRNRAP. The CDR3 protein is CASGPGTAAVNEKLFF. CDR3 DNA: TGTGCTAGTGGTCCAGGGACAGCGGCGGTTAATGAAAAACTGTTTTTT.

This clone was counted a single time. V usage is TRBV10-3 and J usage is TRBJ1-1; 7 bases map to TRBD1. The CDR3 is 16 residues long. The V gene's germline CDR1 is ENHRY and CDR2 SYGVKD. J gave up 0 bases and V 6 bases, and 10 bases lay outside the gene matches. The CDR3 nucleotides are TGTGCCATCAGCGGGCCGGCGGGACAGCTGAACACTGAAGCTTTCTTT. Translation: CAISGPAGQLNTEAFF.

The chain links TRBV6-5 to TRBJ1-1; D gene unclear. CDR3 length equals 14 residues. Germline V gene lookup returns CDR1 MNHEY and CDR2 SVGAGI. V was cut by 8 bases and J by 1 base, with 14 bases left in between. The CDR3 reads CASQTPAENTEAFF. The CDR3 DNA is TGTGCCAGCCAAACTCCGGCAGAGAACACTGAAGCTTTCTTT.

The gene calls are TRBV19 and TRBJ1-1; D call uncertain. CDR3 length: 15 residues. V dropped 7 bases and J dropped 4 bases, with 19 bases sitting between them. Germline V CDR1 and CDR2: LNHDA, SQIVND (reference sequence). The CDR3 is CASMVVAIRGTEAFF. CDR3 nucleotide sequence: TGTGCCAGTATGGTGGTGGCCATACGGGGCACTGAAGCTTTCTTT.

The chain recombines TRBV9 with TRBJ2-3; a possible D gene is TRBD2 (6 bases). This CDR3 has 12 amino acids. Germline values: CDR1 SGDLS, CDR2 YYNGEE. Trimming took 2 bases from V and 11 from J, leaving 12 bases between them. The CDR3 loop reads CASSVGPGEQYF. Written as DNA, the CDR3 is TGTGCCAGCAGCGTTGGACCGGGAGAGCAGTATTTT.

The J gene is TRBJ2-2, the V gene TRBV7-6, with TRBD1 as a possible D gene (5 bases). Trimming removed 2 bases at V and 5 bases at J, with 12 bases between. Germline CDR1 SGHVS, CDR2 FNYEAQ. The CDR3 is 15 residues long. The CDR3 sequence is CASSLIEQGTGELFF. The CDR3, as DNA: TGTGCCAGCAGCTTAATAGAGCAGGGAACCGGGGAGCTGTTTTTT.

V usage is TRBV5-1 and J usage is TRBJ1-1, with a tentative D call TRBD1 (5 bases). This CDR3 spans 15 amino acids. Per the germline V gene, CDR1 is SGHRS and CDR2 is YFSETQ. V was clipped by 5 bases and J by 0 bases, with 14 bases between them. The CDR3 loop is CASSLGRAMNTEAFF. The CDR3 nucleotides are TGCGCCAGCAGTCTAGGCAGGGCCATGAACACTGAAGCTTTCTTT.

V is TRBV5-1 and J is TRBJ1-4; 7 bases are shared with TRBD1. CDR3 length: 13 residues. Per the germline V gene, CDR1 is SGHRS and CDR2 is YFSETQ. V lost 8 bases and J lost 0; bases outside the gene matches: 1. CDR3 bases: TGCGCCAGTGGGACAGCAACTAATGAAAAACTGTTTTTT. Translating it yields CASGTATNEKLFF.

This chain joins TRBV6-5 and TRBJ2-7, with unresolved D. V lost 0 bases and J 4 bases, leaving 7 bases between the germline ends. Germline lookup yields CDR1 MNHEY and CDR2 SVGAGI. This CDR3 is 13 amino acids long. DNA of the CDR3: TGTGCCAGCAGTTACTCTGACGGGTACGAGCAGTACGTC. This sequence encodes CASSYSDGYEQYV.

Written as DNA, the CDR3 is TGTGCCACCCTACGGGGGGCGGAGGAGCTGTTTTTT. It specifies CATLRGAEELFF. The gene calls are TRBV6-5 and TRBJ2-2, with D possibly being TRBD2 (7 bases). The V end was cut by 10 bases, the J end by 10 bases, with 16 bases between. This CDR3 region has 12 residues. Per germline, CDR1 MNHEY and CDR2 SVGAGI.

The chain combines TRBV25-1 with TRBJ1-2; D gene ambiguous. Germline V gene data show CDR1 as MGHDK and CDR2 as SYGVNS. Trimming took off 2 bases at V and 5 bases at J, with 21 bases between the two ends. This CDR3 has 17 amino acids. CDR3 coding DNA: TGTGCCAGCAGTGAAAAGGGCGGTAGCCACCTGGGGTATGGCTACACCTTC. It yields the protein CASSEKGGSHLGYGYTF.

The chain has TRBV19 and TRBJ2-2; D gene uncertain. The CDR3 has 15 residues. V lost 3 bases to trimming and J lost 6 bases, with 14 bases between them. Looked up from germline, CDR1 is LNHDA and CDR2 is SQIVND (reference sequence). The DNA for the CDR3 is TGTGCCAGTAGTATGGATAGGGTGGCGGCCGGGGAGCTGTTTTTT. Protein: CASSMDRVAAGELFF.

V and J are TRBV10-2 and TRBJ1-2; D is undetermined. The CDR3 runs to 12 residues. Germline V gene sequence: CDR1 WSHSY, CDR2 SAAADI. V was trimmed by 7 bases and J by 2 bases, leaving 8 bases between them. The CDR3 region is CASNGQNYGYTF. The CDR3 bases are TGCGCCAGCAATGGCCAGAACTATGGCTACACCTTC.

DNA of the CDR3: TGTGCCAGTCGTTCAAAGGGTCGGACTGAAGCTTTCTTT. This gives the protein CASRSKGRTEAFF. The chain employs TRBV5-4 and TRBJ1-1; D is ambiguous. The CDR3 totals 13 residues. V lost 8 bases and J lost 5, with 16 bases in between. CDR1 and CDR2 from the germline V gene are SGHNT and YYREEE (reference sequence).

This clone appeared once. The genes are TRBV24-1 and TRBJ2-2, with a possible D match to TRBD2 (6 bases). This CDR3 is 15 amino acids long. CDR1 and CDR2 (germline): KGHDR, SFDVKD. The V and J ends lost 3 bases and 7 bases respectively, with 14 bases between them. CDR3 sequence (DNA): TGTGCCACCAGTGATCGGGGGAGTGGGGTCGGGGAGCTGTTTTTT. It is translated as CATSDRGSGVGELFF.